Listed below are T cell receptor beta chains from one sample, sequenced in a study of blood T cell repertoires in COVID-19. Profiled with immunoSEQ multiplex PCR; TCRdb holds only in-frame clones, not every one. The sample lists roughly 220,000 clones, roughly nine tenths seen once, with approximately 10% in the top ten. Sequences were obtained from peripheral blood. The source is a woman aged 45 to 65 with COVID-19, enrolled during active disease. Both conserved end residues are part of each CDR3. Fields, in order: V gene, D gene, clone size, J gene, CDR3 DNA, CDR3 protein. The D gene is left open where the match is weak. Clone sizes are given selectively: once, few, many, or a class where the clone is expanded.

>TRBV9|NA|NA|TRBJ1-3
TGTGCCAGCACCCTAGGAGGGTCTGGAAACACCATATATTTT
CASTLGGSGNTIYF
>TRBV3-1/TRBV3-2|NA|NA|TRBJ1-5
TGTGCCAGCAGCCAGGGCAGGGGAAATCAGCCCCAGCATTTT
CASSQGRGNQPQHF
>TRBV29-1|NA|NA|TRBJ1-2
TGCAGCGTCATCAAACAGGCCCCTTATGGCTACACCTTC
CSVIKQAPYGYTF
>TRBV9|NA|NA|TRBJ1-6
TGTGCCAGCGGCAGGGAAGGGAAGAATTCACCCCTCCACTTT
CASGREGKNSPLHF
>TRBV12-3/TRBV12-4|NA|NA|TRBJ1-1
TGTGCCAGCAGCCAACGAGGGAACACTGAAGCTTTCTTT
CASSQRGNTEAFF
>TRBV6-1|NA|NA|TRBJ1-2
TGTGCCAGCAGTGAACTCGGGGGGCGAAAGAGGGGCTACACCTTC
CASSELGGRKRGYTF
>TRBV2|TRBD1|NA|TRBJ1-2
TGTGCCAGCAGTTTGGACAGGCTACCGATCTATGGCTACACCTTC
CASSLDRLPIYGYTF
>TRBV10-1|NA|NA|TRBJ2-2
TGCGCCAGCAGTGAGAGGGCAGGGGTCCACACCGGGGAGCTGTTTTTT
CASSERAGVHTGELFF
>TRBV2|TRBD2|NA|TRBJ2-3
TGTGCCAGCATGCGACTAGCCGGCCCAGATACGCAGTATTTT
CASMRLAGPDTQYF
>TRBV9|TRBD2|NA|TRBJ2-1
TGTGCCAGCAGCCCCAGGGGACTAGCGGGGGGGCGGGAGCAGTTCTTC
CASSPRGLAGGREQFF
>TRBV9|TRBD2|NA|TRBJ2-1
TGTGCCAGCAGCCCCCTCCATAGCGGGGGGATCTACAATGAGCAGTTCTTC
CASSPLHSGGIYNEQFF
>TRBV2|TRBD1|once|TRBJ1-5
TGTGCCAGCAGGGGGGGGACAGGGATGAATCAGCCCCAGCATTTT
CASRGGTGMNQPQHF
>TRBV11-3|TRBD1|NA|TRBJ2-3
TGTGCCAGCTCGGGGACCAGGGGGCTGGGTGGCACAGATACGCAGTATTTT
CASSGTRGLGGTDTQYF
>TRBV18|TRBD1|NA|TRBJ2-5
TGTGCCAGCTCGTCTTACCGGGACAGGGGGCAAGAGACCCAGTACTTC
CASSSYRDRGQETQYF
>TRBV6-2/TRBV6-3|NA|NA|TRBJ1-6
TGTGCCAGCAGTTTCCCCGGGACTTTGGGATGGACACCCCTCCACTTT
CASSFPGTLGWTPLHF
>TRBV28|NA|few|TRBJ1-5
TGTGCCAGCAGTCCGGCAGGAGGGCAACTTAGCAATCAGCCCCAGCATTTT
CASSPAGGQLSNQPQHF
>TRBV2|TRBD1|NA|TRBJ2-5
TGTGCCAGCTTGGGGACAGAAGAGACCCAGTACTTC
CASLGTEETQYF
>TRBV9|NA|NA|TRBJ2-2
TGTGCCAGCAGCGTCGTTGCGGAGATCACCGGGGAGCTGTTTTTT
CASSVVAEITGELFF
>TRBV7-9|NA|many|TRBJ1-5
TGTGCCAGCAGCTTAGGCGCCTCCAGCAATCAGCCCCAGCATTTT
CASSLGASSNQPQHF
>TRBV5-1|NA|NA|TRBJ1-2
TGCGCCAGCAGCTTGGACGACAGGACTAACTATGGCTACACCTTC
CASSLDDRTNYGYTF
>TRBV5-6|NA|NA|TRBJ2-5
TGTGCCAGCAGCTTGAGTTTAGGGAGAAGATCAGAGACCCAGTACTTC
CASSLSLGRRSETQYF
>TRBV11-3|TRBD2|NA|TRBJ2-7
TGTGCCAGCAGCTATAGGACTAGCGGGGGTCGTTCAACCTACGAGCAGTACTTC
CASSYRTSGGRSTYEQYF
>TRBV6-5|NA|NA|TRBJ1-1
TGTGCCAGCAGTTACTCGGTATCGGTAATGAACACTGAAGCTTTCTTT
CASSYSVSVMNTEAFF
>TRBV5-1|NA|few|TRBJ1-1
TGCGCCAGCAGCACTACAGGGTTGATGAACACTGAAGCTTTCTTT
CASSTTGLMNTEAFF
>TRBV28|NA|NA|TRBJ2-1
TGTGCCAGCAGTTTACCAGGGACTTGGAATGAGCAGTTCTTC
CASSLPGTWNEQFF
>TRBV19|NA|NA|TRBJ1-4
TGTGCCAGTAGTCTACGGGAGGGAAGTGGAGAAAAACTGTTTTTT
CASSLREGSGEKLFF
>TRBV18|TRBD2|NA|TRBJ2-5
TGTGCCAGCTCACCGGCTTATGGAGCGGGGGGGATTTCAAAGACCCAGTACTTC
CASSPAYGAGGISKTQYF
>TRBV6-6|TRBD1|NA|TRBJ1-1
TGTGCCAGCACCCCCCCCGGCTTACAGGGGGGCACTGAAGCTTTCTTT
CASTPPGLQGGTEAFF
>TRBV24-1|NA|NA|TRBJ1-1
TGTGCCACCAGTGATCCCCAGGCCCGGGGGGCTTTCTTT
CATSDPQARGAFF
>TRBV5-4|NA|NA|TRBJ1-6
TGTGCCAGCAGCCAGACACAAGTAAATTCACCCCTCCACTTT
CASSQTQVNSPLHF
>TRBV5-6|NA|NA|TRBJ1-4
TGTGCCAGCAGCCCGCAGGGATCGCCGAATGAAAAACTGTTTTTT
CASSPQGSPNEKLFF
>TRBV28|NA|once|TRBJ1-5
TGTGCCAGCAGTGGGTCCGGGGGTAGCAATCAGCCCCAGCATTTT
CASSGSGGSNQPQHF
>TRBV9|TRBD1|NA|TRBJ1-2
TGTGCCAGCAGCCTGGGACAGGGACTAAACTATGGCTACACCTTC
CASSLGQGLNYGYTF
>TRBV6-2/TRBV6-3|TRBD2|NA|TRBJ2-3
TGTGCCAGCAGTTGGGGGGGAAGAGGGCCAGATACGCAGTATTTT
CASSWGGRGPDTQYF
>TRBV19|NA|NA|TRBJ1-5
TGTGCCAGTAGTACTTCCAGGGGAGATCAGCCCCAGCATTTT
CASSTSRGDQPQHF
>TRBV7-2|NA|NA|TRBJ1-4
TGTGCCAGCAGCTTTGTACCTTCGGGGGGCGCTAGGGAAAAACTGTTTTTT
CASSFVPSGGAREKLFF
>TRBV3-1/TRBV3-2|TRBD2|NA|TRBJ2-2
TGTGCCAGCAGCCAAGAGGGACTAGAGGGCGGGGAGCTGTTTTTT
CASSQEGLEGGELFF
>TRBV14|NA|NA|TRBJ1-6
TGTGCCAGCAGCCAAGGGGGCCGCTATAATTCACCCCTCCACTTT
CASSQGGRYNSPLHF
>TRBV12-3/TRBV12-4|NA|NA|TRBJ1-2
TGTGCCAGCAGTTTTGGGGCGGGCTACACCTTC
CASSFGAGYTF
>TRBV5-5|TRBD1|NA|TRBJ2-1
TGTGCCAGCAGTCTCGACAGGGGGCGAAATGAGCAGTTCTTC
CASSLDRGRNEQFF
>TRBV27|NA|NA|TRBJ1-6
TGTGCCAGCAGGAGGGCATCCCGGAGTTCACCCCTCCACTTT
CASRRASRSSPLHF
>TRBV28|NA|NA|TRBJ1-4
TGTGCCAGCAGTAGCCAACAGGGTGTTTTCGAAAAACTGTTTTTT
CASSSQQGVFEKLFF
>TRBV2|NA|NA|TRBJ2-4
TGTGCCAGCAGTTCTAGCGCCATGCTAGCCAAAAACATTCAGTACTTC
CASSSSAMLAKNIQYF
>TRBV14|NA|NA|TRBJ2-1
TGTGCCAGCAGCCAAGATAGGGGGAAGCAGTTCTTC
CASSQDRGKQFF
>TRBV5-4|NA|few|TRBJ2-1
TGTGCCAGCAGCTTGAATAGGGGGAGAACCTACAATGAGCAGTTCTTC
CASSLNRGRTYNEQFF
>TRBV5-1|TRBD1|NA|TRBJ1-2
TGCGCCAGCAGGGACAGGACAAACTATGGCTACACCTTC
CASRDRTNYGYTF
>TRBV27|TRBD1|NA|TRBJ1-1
TGTGCCAGCAGGCGGGACAGGGTGTGGGTCACTGAAGCTTTCTTT
CASRRDRVWVTEAFF
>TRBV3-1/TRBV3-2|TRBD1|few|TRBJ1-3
TGTGCCAGCAGCCGACAGGGTTTTGGAAACACCATATATTTT
CASSRQGFGNTIYF
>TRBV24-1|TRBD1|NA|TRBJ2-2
TGTGCCACCAGTGATCGCGGGACAGGGAGCAGGGAGCTGTTTTTT
CATSDRGTGSRELFF
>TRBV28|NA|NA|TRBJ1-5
TGTGCCAGCAGTCCCGTTGGCCTCAATCAGCCCCAGCATTTT
CASSPVGLNQPQHF
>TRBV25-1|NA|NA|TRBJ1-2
TGTGCCAGCAAGGGGCAGGGACATGCCAGCTACACCTTC
CASKGQGHASYTF
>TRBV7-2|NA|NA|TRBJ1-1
TGTGCCAGCAGCTTAGATTCCGGGGTGGGGACTGAAGCTTTCTTT
CASSLDSGVGTEAFF